This is a list of T cell receptor beta chains from one sample in a study of cytomegalovirus exposure and HLA in healthy donors. The repertoire was sequenced with immunoSEQ multiplex PCR; TCRdb's copy has only in-frame clones and lacks some. The table has 200,000 or so clones, 84% seen once. Sequenced material: PBMCs. These receptors all come from a man younger than 35 in good health and CMV-seropositive. The CDR3 runs from the conserved cysteine through the conserved F or W. Fields, in order: D gene, V gene, J gene, clone size, CDR3 protein, CDR3 DNA. The D gene is left open where the match is weak. Rows give clone size only sometimes, using once, few, many, or a class for an expanded clone.

D: -; V: TRBV5-1; J: TRBJ1-4; size: -; CDR3: CASSSGSTNEKLFF; DNA: TGCGCCAGCAGCTCAGGATCTACTAATGAAAAACTGTTTTTT
D: TRBD2; V: TRBV5-1; J: TRBJ2-7; size: -; CDR3: CASSVGGGSAYEQYF; DNA: TGCGCCAGCAGCGTGGGGGGGGGATCGGCCTACGAGCAGTACTTC
D: -; V: TRBV27; J: TRBJ1-2; size: many; CDR3: CASSEDRSGYTF; DNA: TGTGCCAGCAGTGAGGACAGAAGTGGCTACACCTTC
D: -; V: TRBV29-1; J: TRBJ1-1; size: -; CDR3: CSVTGNTEAFF; DNA: TGCAGCGTTACGGGGAACACTGAAGCTTTCTTT
D: -; V: TRBV30; J: TRBJ1-2; size: -; CDR3: CAWHPQGSEGYTF; DNA: TGTGCCTGGCACCCACAGGGATCGGAAGGCTACACCTTC
D: TRBD1; V: TRBV7-3; J: TRBJ1-1; size: once; CDR3: CASSLYDRDSTFF; DNA: TGTGCCAGCAGCTTGTATGACAGGGATTCAACTTTCTTT
D: TRBD2; V: TRBV18; J: TRBJ2-2; size: -; CDR3: CASSPLAGENTGELFF; DNA: TGTGCCAGCTCACCGTTAGCGGGAGAGAACACCGGGGAGCTGTTTTTT
D: -; V: TRBV30; J: TRBJ2-7; size: -; CDR3: CAWSVNRVAEQYF; DNA: TGTGCCTGGAGTGTAAACAGGGTAGCCGAGCAGTACTTC
D: TRBD1; V: TRBV5-6; J: TRBJ2-5; size: -; CDR3: CASSLAGGAYPFRETQYF; DNA: TGTGCCAGCAGCTTGGCAGGGGGCGCTTATCCTTTCCGAGAGACCCAGTACTTC
D: TRBD1; V: TRBV25-1; J: TRBJ1-2; size: -; CDR3: CASSLTGTEYGYTF; DNA: TGTGCCAGCAGTTTAACCGGGACAGAGTATGGCTACACCTTC
D: TRBD2; V: TRBV13; J: TRBJ2-3; size: -; CDR3: CASSLLAGAADTQYF; DNA: TGTGCCAGCAGTCTTCTAGCGGGAGCCGCAGATACGCAGTATTTT
D: TRBD1; V: TRBV7-2; J: TRBJ2-1; size: -; CDR3: CASSRRTGNEQFF; DNA: TGTGCCAGCAGCCGACGGACAGGGAATGAGCAGTTCTTC
D: TRBD2; V: TRBV7-8; J: TRBJ2-1; size: -; CDR3: CASSRTSGSFDEQFF; DNA: TGTGCCAGCAGCCGGACTAGCGGGAGTTTTGATGAGCAGTTCTTC
D: TRBD1; V: TRBV28; J: TRBJ1-5; size: -; CDR3: CASSDRTLGQGYQPQHF; DNA: TGTGCCAGCAGCGATAGGACTTTGGGACAGGGGTATCAGCCCCAGCATTTT
D: TRBD1; V: TRBV30; J: TRBJ2-7; size: -; CDR3: CAWTRTGLYEQYF; DNA: TGTGCCTGGACCCGGACAGGGCTCTACGAGCAGTACTTC
D: -; V: TRBV7-2; J: TRBJ2-2; size: many; CDR3: CASSLTYGWNTGELFF; DNA: TGTGCCAGCAGCTTAACCTACGGGTGGAACACCGGGGAGCTGTTTTTT
D: TRBD2; V: TRBV5-4; J: TRBJ2-2; size: -; CDR3: CASSLFPLAGNTGELFF; DNA: TGTGCCAGCAGCTTGTTCCCACTAGCGGGGAACACCGGGGAGCTGTTTTTT
D: -; V: TRBV30; J: TRBJ2-2; size: -; CDR3: CAWSVHGAATNTGELFF; DNA: TGTGCCTGGAGTGTACATGGAGCGGCTACTAACACCGGGGAGCTGTTTTTT
D: -; V: TRBV5-6; J: TRBJ1-3; size: -; CDR3: CASSLSLQGSGNTIYF; DNA: TGTGCCAGCAGCTTGAGCCTACAGGGATCCGGAAACACCATATATTTT
D: -; V: TRBV11-1; J: TRBJ1-4; size: -; CDR3: CASRRTHRSEKLFF; DNA: TGTGCCAGCAGGCGGACTCACCGGAGTGAAAAACTGTTTTTT
D: TRBD1; V: TRBV5-1; J: TRBJ2-1; size: -; CDR3: CASSQWTGGVSSSYNEQFF; DNA: TGCGCCAGCAGCCAATGGACAGGGGGCGTTTCGAGCTCCTACAATGAGCAGTTCTTC
D: -; V: TRBV29-1; J: TRBJ2-2; size: once; CDR3: CSVEQATGELFF; DNA: TGCAGCGTGGAACAGGCGACCGGGGAGCTGTTTTTT
D: -; V: TRBV7-2; J: TRBJ2-2; size: -; CDR3: CASSPVGGNTGELFF; DNA: TGTGCCAGCAGCCCGGTAGGGGGAAACACCGGGGAGCTGTTTTTT
D: -; V: TRBV5-1; J: TRBJ2-1; size: -; CDR3: CASSLATGGTNNEQFF; DNA: TGCGCCAGCAGCTTGGCGACTGGTGGGACAAACAATGAGCAGTTCTTC
D: TRBD1; V: TRBV29-1; J: TRBJ2-7; size: few; CDR3: CSVDGDSPYEQYF; DNA: TGCAGCGTTGACGGGGACAGCCCCTACGAGCAGTACTTC
D: TRBD1; V: TRBV19; J: TRBJ1-2; size: -; CDR3: CASSPGTVRANGYTF; DNA: TGTGCCAGTAGTCCTGGGACAGTGAGAGCGAATGGCTACACCTTC
D: TRBD2; V: TRBV6-5; J: TRBJ2-7; size: few; CDR3: CASSSPRLADHYEQYF; DNA: TGTGCCAGCAGTTCCCCAAGACTAGCGGACCACTACGAGCAGTACTTC
D: -; V: TRBV30; J: TRBJ1-1; size: -; CDR3: CAWSLNGGDTEAFF; DNA: TGTGCCTGGAGTCTAAACGGAGGGGACACTGAAGCTTTCTTT
D: TRBD1; V: TRBV6-1; J: TRBJ2-7; size: -; CDR3: CASSGGQGVIYEQYF; DNA: TGTGCCAGCAGTGGAGGACAGGGGGTTATCTACGAGCAGTACTTC
D: TRBD2; V: TRBV5-6; J: TRBJ2-7; size: -; CDR3: CASTSPIAGALNEQYF; DNA: TGTGCCAGCACCTCCCCCATAGCGGGAGCCCTAAACGAGCAGTACTTC
D: -; V: TRBV21-1; J: TRBJ1-2; size: -; CDR3: CASSAFYGYTF; DNA: TGTGCCAGCAGCGCGTTCTATGGCTACACCTTC
D: -; V: TRBV6-6; J: TRBJ1-2; size: -; CDR3: CASSYKGEDYGYTF; DNA: TGTGCCAGCAGTTACAAGGGGGAAGACTATGGCTACACCTTC
D: -; V: TRBV6-5; J: TRBJ2-1; size: -; CDR3: CASTGQGSYNEQFF; DNA: TGTGCCAGCACGGGGCAGGGGTCCTACAATGAGCAGTTCTTC
D: -; V: TRBV30; J: TRBJ1-5; size: -; CDR3: CAWSDRYNQPQHF; DNA: TGTGCCTGGAGTGACAGATACAATCAGCCCCAGCATTTT
D: TRBD2; V: TRBV28; J: TRBJ2-2; size: -; CDR3: CATRGTSGRGDNIGELFF; DNA: TGTGCCACCAGAGGGACTAGCGGGAGGGGAGATAATATCGGGGAGCTGTTTTTT
D: -; V: TRBV7-8; J: TRBJ1-2; size: -; CDR3: CASSLGLGQAGYTF; DNA: TGTGCCAGCAGCTTAGGGCTGGGCCAGGCTGGCTACACCTTC
D: TRBD2; V: TRBV7-3; J: TRBJ2-3; size: -; CDR3: CASAPSLAGSTDTQYF; DNA: TGTGCCAGCGCCCCTTCACTAGCGGGCAGCACAGATACGCAGTATTTT
D: TRBD2; V: TRBV5-6; J: TRBJ2-1; size: -; CDR3: CASSLSTSGRSNEQFF; DNA: TGTGCCAGCAGCCTTTCAACTAGCGGGAGAAGCAATGAGCAGTTCTTC
D: -; V: TRBV4-1; J: TRBJ2-5; size: once; CDR3: CASSQGVNKVQETQYF; DNA: TGCGCCAGCAGCCAAGGAGTAAATAAAGTACAAGAGACCCAGTACTTC
D: -; V: TRBV7-8; J: TRBJ2-7; size: -; CDR3: CASSSDSFLSYEQYF; DNA: TGTGCCAGCAGCTCCGACAGCTTTCTCTCCTACGAGCAGTACTTC
D: -; V: TRBV5-6; J: TRBJ2-3; size: many; CDR3: CASSFQGWLTDTQYF; DNA: TGTGCCAGCAGCTTCCAGGGGTGGCTCACAGATACGCAGTATTTT
D: -; V: TRBV15; J: TRBJ1-1; size: -; CDR3: CATSRAQTGRLTEAFF; DNA: TGTGCCACCAGCAGAGCTCAGACAGGCCGGCTCACTGAAGCTTTCTTT
D: TRBD2; V: TRBV28; J: TRBJ2-7; size: -; CDR3: CASSPGLAGAGEQYF; DNA: TGTGCCAGCAGTCCAGGACTAGCGGGAGCGGGTGAGCAGTACTTC
D: TRBD1; V: TRBV4-3; J: TRBJ2-7; size: once; CDR3: CASSHVDRVTYEQYF; DNA: TGCGCCAGCAGCCACGTCGACAGGGTAACCTACGAGCAGTACTTC
D: TRBD2; V: TRBV7-8; J: TRBJ2-1; size: -; CDR3: CASSEGLAGDNEQFF; DNA: TGTGCCAGCAGCGAGGGACTAGCGGGAGACAATGAGCAGTTCTTC
D: TRBD1; V: TRBV29-1; J: TRBJ1-1; size: -; CDR3: CSVAGQLYTEAFF; DNA: TGCAGCGTCGCGGGACAGCTCTACACTGAAGCTTTCTTT
D: TRBD2; V: TRBV5-6; J: TRBJ2-1; size: once; CDR3: CASSSGTSAGNEQFF; DNA: TGTGCCAGCAGTAGTGGGACTAGCGCGGGTAATGAGCAGTTCTTC
D: TRBD2; V: TRBV5-1; J: TRBJ2-7; size: -; CDR3: CASRSGGVAGGPYEQYF; DNA: TGCGCCAGCAGAAGTGGGGGTGTAGCGGGAGGGCCCTACGAGCAGTACTTC
D: TRBD1; V: TRBV18; J: TRBJ2-7; size: -; CDR3: CASSPARDSSYEQYF; DNA: TGTGCCAGCTCACCCGCCAGGGACAGCTCCTACGAGCAGTACTTC
D: TRBD2; V: TRBV4-3; J: TRBJ2-5; size: -; CDR3: CASSHGTSASETQYF; DNA: TGCGCCAGCAGCCACGGGACTAGCGCTTCGGAGACCCAGTACTTC
D: TRBD2; V: TRBV7-3; J: TRBJ2-1; size: -; CDR3: CASSLIGGQDRGGYNEQFF; DNA: TGTGCCAGCAGCTTAATTGGTGGGCAGGACCGGGGGGGGTACAATGAGCAGTTCTTC
D: -; V: TRBV2; J: TRBJ2-5; size: -; CDR3: CASSGAGKTQYF; DNA: TGTGCCAGCAGTGGGGCAGGGAAGACCCAGTACTTC
D: TRBD1; V: TRBV7-2; J: TRBJ1-5; size: -; CDR3: CASSLEDRVGQPQHF; DNA: TGTGCCAGCAGCTTAGAGGACAGGGTGGGTCAGCCCCAGCATTTT
D: -; V: TRBV6-6; J: TRBJ2-7; size: -; CDR3: CASRHPGTASEQYF; DNA: TGTGCCAGCAGACACCCCGGGACTGCGAGCGAGCAGTACTTC